Shown below are 2 T cell receptor beta chains from a single sample sequenced in a study of Tregs in tolerant kidney transplant recipients. Sequencing was performed with immunoSEQ multiplex PCR; in TCRdb, only in-frame clones are kept and a portion is missing. The data hold about 100,000 clones, with over 85% observed a single time. Mixed chimerism was transient after nonmyeloablative marrow transplants from related graft donors. The sample here was CD4+ T cells from blood (PBMCs), taken 12 months after the transplant. The origin of the receptors is a human patient who received a combined kidney and bone marrow transplant. Some T cells may arise from the graft donor.

The chain carries TRBV7-8 and TRBJ2-5; D is unresolved. Trimming removed 0 bases at V and 2 bases at J, with 10 bases between. Germline V gene lookup returns CDR1 SGHVS and CDR2 FQNEAQ. The CDR3 consists of 15 residues. CDR3 residues: CASSLAERGQETQYF. As DNA, the CDR3 is TGTGCCAGCAGCTTAGCTGAGAGAGGACAAGAGACCCAGTACTTC.

This rearrangement joins TRBV21-1 to TRBJ1-5. TRBV21-1 is described as a pseudogene. This CDR3 comprises 15 residues. As DNA, the CDR3 is TGTGCCAGCAGCAGAAGACCGGGGGGCAATCAGCCCCAGCATTTT. Its protein is CASSRRPGGNQPQHF.